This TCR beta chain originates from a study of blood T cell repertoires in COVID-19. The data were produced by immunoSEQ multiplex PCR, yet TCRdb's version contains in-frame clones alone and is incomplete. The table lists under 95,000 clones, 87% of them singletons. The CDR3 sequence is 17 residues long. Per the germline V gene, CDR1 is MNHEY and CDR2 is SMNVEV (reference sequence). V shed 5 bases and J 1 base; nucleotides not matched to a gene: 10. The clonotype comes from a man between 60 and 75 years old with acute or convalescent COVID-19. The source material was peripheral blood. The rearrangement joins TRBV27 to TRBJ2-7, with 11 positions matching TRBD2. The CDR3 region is CASSLQVTSGGSYEQYF. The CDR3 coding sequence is TGTGCCAGCAGTCTCCAAGTCACTAGCGGGGGTTCCTACGAGCAGTACTTC.